Listed below are T cell receptor beta chains from one sample, sequenced in a study of Ad26.COV2.S vaccination and SARS-CoV-2 variants. The protocol was immunoSEQ multiplex PCR, while the TCRdb copy is restricted to in-frame clones and leaves out a portion. The data show 300,000 to 350,000 clones, 85% to 90% seen once. The sample in question was peripheral blood, obtained in a trial of Ad26.COV2.S vaccine versus placebo. These receptors were taken from a person aged 18 to 65 who received the Ad26.COV2.S COVID-19 vaccine or a placebo. CDR3s include the opening cysteine and the closing phenylalanine or tryptophan. The D gene is left open where the match is weak. Clone size, where shown, is once, few, many, or a class for clones that have expanded.

size | length | J | V | D | CDR3 | DNA
NA | 18 | TRBJ2-7 | TRBV2 | TRBD1 | CASSEGTELGIWSYEQYF | TGTGCCAGCAGTGAGGGGACAGAATTAGGCATTTGGTCCTACGAGCAGTACTTC
NA | 17 | TRBJ2-1 | TRBV19 | TRBD2 | CASSIPPGVAGVVEQFF | TGTGCCAGTAGTATCCCCCCGGGAGTAGCGGGAGTTGTTGAGCAGTTCTTC
NA | 16 | TRBJ1-2 | TRBV9 | NA | CASSVMTQGSISGYTF | TGTGCCAGCAGCGTAATGACCCAGGGTAGCATTAGTGGCTACACCTTC
NA | 17 | TRBJ2-7 | TRBV7-2 | TRBD2 | CASSLVGGGSGLGEQYF | TGTGCCAGCAGCTTAGTTGGTGGGGGTAGCGGACTAGGCGAGCAGTACTTC
once | 13 | TRBJ1-1 | TRBV6-6 | TRBD1 | CASRQGAQTEAFF | TGTGCCAGCAGACAGGGGGCGCAAACTGAAGCTTTCTTT
few | 14 | TRBJ1-1 | TRBV28 | NA | CAIVGQRGNTEAFF | TGTGCCATCGTTGGACAGAGAGGGAACACTGAAGCTTTCTTT
NA | 14 | TRBJ1-5 | TRBV2 | NA | CASRTGSRYQPQHF | TGTGCCAGCAGAACAGGGTCGCGGTATCAGCCCCAGCATTTT
NA | 13 | TRBJ1-1 | TRBV6-5 | NA | CASSYSTRAEAFF | TGTGCCAGCAGTTACTCGACCAGGGCGGAAGCTTTCTTT
NA | 15 | TRBJ2-2 | TRBV7-6 | NA | CASSLAIPSTGELFF | TGTGCCAGCAGCTTGGCTATCCCCTCCACCGGGGAGCTGTTTTTT
NA | 13 | TRBJ2-7 | TRBV5-4 | TRBD1 | CASSKDRVREQYF | TGTGCCAGCAGCAAGGACAGGGTTCGGGAGCAGTACTTC
NA | 12 | TRBJ1-1 | TRBV6-2/TRBV6-3 | TRBD1 | CASSYGDSIAFF | TGTGCCAGCAGTTACGGGGACAGTATCGCTTTCTTT
NA | 13 | TRBJ2-7 | TRBV6-2/TRBV6-3 | NA | CASSYYLGYEQYF | TGTGCCAGCAGTTACTATTTGGGCTACGAGCAGTACTTC
NA | 14 | TRBJ1-1 | TRBV3-1/TRBV3-2 | NA | CASSQVRGETEAFF | TGTGCCAGCAGCCAAGTTCGGGGCGAAACTGAAGCTTTCTTT
NA | 14 | TRBJ2-5 | TRBV7-9 | NA | CASSFAYSQETQYF | TGTGCCAGCAGCTTTGCCTACTCCCAAGAGACCCAGTACTTC
NA | 15 | TRBJ2-1 | TRBV7-9 | TRBD2 | CASSSLAGEPNEQFF | TGTGCCAGCAGCTCCCTAGCGGGAGAACCGAATGAGCAGTTCTTC
NA | 13 | TRBJ1-1 | TRBV5-1 | NA | CASNGNDNTEAFF | TGCGCCAGCAATGGTAACGATAACACTGAAGCTTTCTTT
NA | 16 | TRBJ2-1 | TRBV7-8 | TRBD2 | CASSLFRLAAACEQFF | TGTGCCAGCAGCTTATTCCGCCTAGCGGCGGCTTGTGAGCAGTTCTTC
once | 15 | TRBJ1-6 | TRBV19 | NA | CASSIGEWNNSPLHF | TGTGCCAGTAGTATAGGGGAGTGGAATAATTCACCCCTCCACTTT
NA | 16 | TRBJ2-2 | TRBV3-1/TRBV3-2 | TRBD2 | CASTHGGGAATGELFF | TGTGCCAGCACACATGGCGGGGGGGCGGCTACCGGGGAGCTGTTTTTT
few | 14 | TRBJ2-3 | TRBV9 | NA | CASSREPDTDTQYF | TGTGCCTCATCCAGGGAGCCAGACACAGATACGCAGTATTTT
NA | 14 | TRBJ1-1 | TRBV6-6 | NA | CASSYIQLNTEAFF | TGTGCCAGCAGTTACATCCAGCTGAACACTGAAGCTTTCTTT
NA | 17 | TRBJ2-3 | TRBV3-1/TRBV3-2 | NA | CASSQDPTNLVTDTQYF | TGTGCCAGCAGCCAAGACCCCACCAACTTGGTTACAGATACGCAGTATTTT
once | 18 | TRBJ1-5 | TRBV28 | TRBD1 | CASSQDRVKLMAYQPQHF | TGTGCCAGCAGTCAGGACAGGGTCAAATTAATGGCCTATCAGCCCCAGCATTTT
NA | 14 | TRBJ2-7 | TRBV6-5 | NA | CASSRTADSYEQYF | TGTGCCAGCAGTCGTACAGCTGATTCCTACGAGCAGTACTTC
NA | 12 | TRBJ1-1 | TRBV10-2 | NA | CASSDLGTEAFF | TGCGCCAGCAGTGATCTGGGGACTGAAGCTTTCTTT
NA | 16 | TRBJ1-3 | TRBV9 | NA | CASSSRTGTSGNTIYF | TGTGCCAGCAGCTCCAGAACCGGGACATCAGGAAACACCATATATTTT
NA | 15 | TRBJ1-1 | TRBV7-9 | NA | CLTRGGVFMNTEAFF | TGTTTAACAAGGGGGGGTGTTTTCATGAACACTGAAGCTTTCTTT
NA | 18 | TRBJ2-3 | TRBV5-8 | NA | CASSLGDGRRVGTDTQYF | TGTGCCAGCAGCTTGGGGGACGGCAGACGAGTGGGCACAGATACGCAGTATTTT
NA | 16 | TRBJ1-4 | TRBV19 | TRBD1 | CASSIGTGATNEKLFF | TGTGCCAGTAGTATTGGGACAGGGGCAACTAATGAAAAACTGTTTTTT